The 9 T cell receptor beta chains given below trace back to one sample, sequenced in a study of T-cell memory formation after mild COVID-19. TCRdb redid the calling of the 5' RACE reads with MiXCR, one entry per CDR3 protein. The sample has roughly 130,000 distinct CDR3 sequences, 5% to 6.5% seen once. The source material was PBMCs or a T cell subset sorted from them (not recorded which). The receptors were gathered from an adult woman who had mild COVID-19 (a few samples of this study predate the infection). Cell type and time point are not known.

This clonotype has at least ten counts. The V gene is TRBV7-9, the J gene TRBJ2-3; TRBD2 matches at 10 bases. V gave up 6 bases and J gave up 3 bases; unmatched junction bases: 3. The CDR3 is 14 residues long. Per germline, CDR1 SEHNR and CDR2 FQNEAQ (reference sequence). In DNA, the CDR3 is TGTGCCAGCAGGGGTAGCGGGAGGACAGATACGCAGTATTTT. Its protein product is CASRGSGRTDTQYF.

This clonotype was seen a few times. The gene calls are TRBV7-2 and TRBJ2-6, with 16 bases aligning to TRBD2. V dropped 5 bases and J dropped 1; count of bases not matched to a gene: 5. Germline-derived CDR1 and CDR2 are SGHTA and FQGNSA. The CDR3 totals 19 residues. This chain's CDR3 is CASSPGLAGGDSGANVLTF. In DNA, the CDR3 is TGTGCCAGCAGCCCGGGACTAGCGGGAGGGGATTCTGGGGCCAACGTCCTGACTTTC.

This clonotype was found many times. The chain carries TRBV5-4 and TRBJ2-5; D gene uncertain. This CDR3 is 13 amino acids long. Germline assignment: CDR1 SGHNT and CDR2 YYREEE (reference sequence). Trimming removed 1 base from V and 5 bases from J, with 9 bases in between. DNA for the CDR3: TGTGCCAGCAGCTTGCCGCAAGAGGAGACCCAGTACTTC. This sequence encodes CASSLPQEETQYF.

This clonotype was seen a few times. This chain connects TRBV15 to TRBJ2-7, with D hard to call. The CDR3 is 14 residues long. Germline-derived CDR1 and CDR2 are LNHNV and YYDKDF (reference sequence). Trimming took 0 bases from V and 3 from J, leaving 9 bases between them. The CDR3 DNA is TGTGCCACCAGCAGAGAGATGTCTCTCTACGAGCAGTACTTC. Encoded protein: CATSREMSLYEQYF.

This clonotype was recorded many times. The chain links TRBV11-3 to TRBJ2-1; D remains ambiguous. CDR1 SGHNT and CDR2 YENEEA come from the germline V gene. V was trimmed by 1 base and J by 6 bases, leaving 7 bases between them. The CDR3 sequence is 13 residues long. The CDR3 DNA sequence: TGTGCCAGCAGCTTAGGGCTAGTCAATGAGCAGTTCTTC. Amino acid sequence: CASSLGLVNEQFF.

This clonotype was observed a handful of times. The chain is built from TRBV29-1 and TRBJ1-2; maybe TRBD1 (5 bases). This CDR3 contains 11 residues. The V gene's germline CDR1 is SQVTM and CDR2 ANQGSEA. V was pared by 7 bases and J by 8 bases, with 14 bases between. The CDR3 DNA reads TGCAGCGGAGGGACGCGGGCAGGCTACACCTTC. This encodes CSGGTRAGYTF. Drawing the rest from reference TRBV29-1 and TRBJ1-2, the complete variable domain is SAVISQKPSRDICQRGTSLTIQCQVDSQVTMMFWYRQQPGQSLTLIATANQGSEATYESGFVIDKFPISRPNLTFSTLTVSNMSPEDSSIYLCSGGTRAGYTFGSGTRLTVV.

The chain couples TRBV29-1 to TRBJ1-1; D might be TRBD1 (5 bases). V dropped 5 bases and J dropped 3 bases, with 13 bases sitting between them. The CDR3 sequence is 13 residues long. Germline V gene lookup returns CDR1 SQVTM and CDR2 ANQGSEA. The CDR3 DNA is TGCAGCGTTCGTGGGCAGGGTTACACTGAAGCTTTCTTT. Translation gives CSVRGQGYTEAFF.

This clonotype was counted between two and nine times. V is TRBV29-1 and J is TRBJ2-7, with D maybe TRBD1 (8 bases). Germline CDR1 SQVTM, CDR2 ANQGSEA. Trimming removed 6 bases from V and 7 bases from J, with 25 bases in between. The CDR3 is 15 amino acids. CDR3 residues: CSVKRGGQEIREQYF. The DNA for the CDR3 is TGCAGCGTAAAAAGGGGGGGACAGGAGATACGGGAGCAGTACTTC.

This clonotype occurred many times. This sequence joins TRBV20-1 and TRBJ2-5; TRBD1 matches at 8 bases. CDR1 is DFQATT and CDR2 is SNEGSKA in the germline V gene (reference sequence). V was clipped by 5 bases and J by 3 bases; unmatched bases: 2. The CDR3 contains 12 residues. CDR3 coding DNA: TGCAGTGCTTCACAGGGGGAAGAGACCCAGTACTTC. Protein sequence: CSASQGEETQYF.